A selection of T cell receptor beta chains follows, all from one sample in a study of blood T cell repertoires in COVID-19. Generated by immunoSEQ multiplex PCR, the TCRdb table keeps only in-frame clones and is missing some. Among 200,000 to 300,000 clones listed, around 90% were seen once. The sequenced material came from PBMCs or T cells enriched from blood (not recorded which). All receptors derive from a young woman with acute COVID-19. Each CDR3 is given with its conserved first and last residue. Each record gives: V gene, D gene, clone size, J gene, CDR3 protein, CDR3 DNA. The D gene is left open where the match is weak. For some rows the clone size is stated as once, few or many, or as a class when expanded; others skip it.

V: TRBV13; D: TRBD1; size: -; J: TRBJ1-4; CDR3: CASSLGSGGEKLFF; DNA: TGTGCCAGCAGCTTAGGTTCAGGGGGGGAAAAACTGTTTTTT
V: TRBV4-2; D: -; size: -; J: TRBJ2-1; CDR3: CASSQVTYRSWGYNEQFF; DNA: TGTGCCAGCAGCCAAGTGACCTACAGGTCCTGGGGCTACAATGAGCAGTTCTTC
V: TRBV2; D: TRBD2; size: -; J: TRBJ2-2; CDR3: CASSDPSGGNTEELFF; DNA: TGTGCCAGCAGTGACCCTAGCGGGGGAAACACCGAGGAGCTGTTTTTT
V: TRBV24-1; D: TRBD1; size: -; J: TRBJ1-3; CDR3: CATSDGTGWRSGNTIYF; DNA: TGTGCCACCAGTGACGGGACAGGGTGGCGTAGTGGAAACACCATATATTTT
V: TRBV5-1; D: TRBD1; size: -; J: TRBJ1-4; CDR3: CASSEGPGQGGEKLFF; DNA: TGCGCCAGCAGCGAAGGCCCGGGACAGGGCGGCGAAAAACTGTTTTTT
V: TRBV4-1; D: TRBD1; size: -; J: TRBJ2-1; CDR3: CASRLTGVSNEQFF; DNA: TGCGCCAGCAGACTTACAGGGGTATCCAATGAGCAGTTCTTC
V: TRBV4-1; D: TRBD1; size: few; J: TRBJ1-1; CDR3: CASSQWTGDAFF; DNA: TGCGCCAGCAGCCAGTGGACAGGGGATGCTTTCTTT
V: TRBV18; D: -; size: -; J: TRBJ1-1; CDR3: CASSPFGAEAFF; DNA: TGTGCCAGCTCACCGTTCGGAGCTGAAGCTTTCTTT
V: TRBV6-6; D: -; size: -; J: TRBJ1-2; CDR3: CASSYPAEGFYGYTF; DNA: TGTGCCAGCAGTTACCCGGCAGAGGGATTCTATGGCTACACCTTC
V: TRBV6-5; D: -; size: once; J: TRBJ1-1; CDR3: CASSYSGDGTEAFF; DNA: TGTGCCAGCAGTTACTCAGGGGATGGCACTGAAGCTTTCTTT
V: TRBV11-3; D: -; size: -; J: TRBJ2-3; CDR3: CASSSPGQSDTQYF; DNA: TGTGCCAGCAGCTCACCCGGACAAAGTGATACGCAGTATTTT
V: TRBV5-5; D: TRBD1; size: -; J: TRBJ2-1; CDR3: CASSSNPTGGNNEQFF; DNA: TGTGCCAGCAGCTCTAACCCGACAGGGGGAAACAATGAGCAGTTCTTC
V: TRBV5-6; D: TRBD2; size: -; J: TRBJ2-1; CDR3: CASSSRTSGDRSEQFF; DNA: TGTGCCAGCAGCTCTCGTACTAGCGGGGACCGCAGTGAGCAGTTCTTC
V: TRBV5-6; D: TRBD1; size: -; J: TRBJ1-2; CDR3: CASTQGEGYTF; DNA: TGTGCCAGCACCCAGGGGGAGGGCTACACCTTC
V: TRBV18; D: TRBD1; size: -; J: TRBJ1-1; CDR3: CASSPRGQAHEAFF; DNA: TGTGCCAGCTCACCCAGGGGACAGGCTCATGAAGCTTTCTTT
V: TRBV7-9; D: TRBD2; size: -; J: TRBJ2-7; CDR3: CASSLRGAPYEQYF; DNA: TGTGCCAGCAGCTTGCGGGGGGCCCCCTACGAGCAGTACTTC
V: TRBV3-1/TRBV3-2; D: TRBD1; size: -; J: TRBJ2-7; CDR3: CASSLYSDRGHEQYF; DNA: TGTGCCAGCAGCCTCTACAGTGACAGGGGCCACGAGCAGTACTTC
V: TRBV30; D: TRBD1; size: -; J: TRBJ1-1; CDR3: CAWRTGGNTEAFF; DNA: TGTGCCTGGAGGACAGGGGGGAACACTGAAGCTTTCTTT
V: TRBV3-1/TRBV3-2; D: TRBD2; size: once; J: TRBJ2-3; CDR3: CASSKGEGGTDTQYF; DNA: TGTGCCAGCAGCAAAGGGGAGGGCGGCACAGATACGCAGTATTTT
V: TRBV28; D: -; size: -; J: TRBJ2-5; CDR3: CASSLWASRGETQYF; DNA: TGTGCCAGCAGTTTATGGGCTAGTAGGGGTGAGACCCAGTACTTC
V: TRBV7-9; D: TRBD2; size: -; J: TRBJ2-5; CDR3: CASSLTVAGGGETQYF; DNA: TGTGCCAGCAGCTTAACGGTGGCGGGGGGAGGAGAGACCCAGTACTTC
V: TRBV4-3; D: -; size: -; J: TRBJ2-2; CDR3: CASSQAVGVGSRELFF; DNA: TGCGCCAGCAGCCAAGCAGTCGGGGTCGGCTCCCGGGAGCTGTTTTTT
V: TRBV27; D: -; size: -; J: TRBJ1-6; CDR3: CASSLRQGYSPLHF; DNA: TGTGCCAGCAGTTTAAGGCAGGGGTATTCACCCCTCCACTTT
V: TRBV19; D: TRBD2; size: -; J: TRBJ2-2; CDR3: CASSIYGGEAGELFF; DNA: TGTGCCAGTAGTATCTACGGGGGGGAAGCCGGGGAGCTGTTTTTT
V: TRBV5-1; D: -; size: -; J: TRBJ1-2; CDR3: CASSFEGPNYGYTF; DNA: TGCGCCAGCAGCTTCGAGGGCCCTAACTATGGCTACACCTTC
V: TRBV27; D: -; size: -; J: TRBJ2-7; CDR3: CASSPLGQFYEQYF; DNA: TGTGCCAGCAGTCCCCTCGGACAGTTCTACGAGCAGTACTTC
V: TRBV6-5; D: -; size: -; J: TRBJ2-7; CDR3: CASRGERFPTYEQYF; DNA: TGTGCCAGCAGGGGAGAGCGCTTCCCGACCTACGAGCAGTACTTC
V: TRBV2; D: TRBD1; size: -; J: TRBJ1-5; CDR3: CASRIQGSNQPQHF; DNA: TGTGCCAGCAGGATACAGGGGAGCAATCAGCCCCAGCATTTT
V: TRBV29-1; D: -; size: -; J: TRBJ2-5; CDR3: CSVEETQTQETQYF; DNA: TGCAGCGTTGAGGAGACTCAGACCCAAGAGACCCAGTACTTC
V: TRBV4-3; D: TRBD2; size: once; J: TRBJ2-2; CDR3: CASSLLAGAIEGGELFF; DNA: TGCGCCAGCAGCCTACTAGCGGGGGCCATTGAAGGCGGGGAGCTGTTTTTT
V: TRBV7-2; D: TRBD2; size: -; J: TRBJ2-1; CDR3: CASSPSGGAAYEQFF; DNA: TGTGCCAGCAGCCCTAGCGGGGGGGCCGCCTATGAGCAGTTCTTC
V: TRBV27; D: -; size: -; J: TRBJ2-5; CDR3: CASSLSGRGSVETQYF; DNA: TGTGCCAGCAGTTTATCGGGTAGGGGGAGCGTGGAGACCCAGTACTTC
V: TRBV4-2; D: -; size: few; J: TRBJ1-1; CDR3: CASSQGGGENTEAFF; DNA: TGTGCCAGCAGCCAAGGGGGAGGGGAGAACACTGAAGCTTTCTTT
V: TRBV10-2; D: TRBD1; size: -; J: TRBJ2-3; CDR3: CASSEFEFRGHGRTDTQYF; DNA: TGCGCCAGCAGTGAGTTTGAATTCAGGGGGCATGGTCGCACAGATACGCAGTATTTT
V: TRBV4-3; D: TRBD1; size: -; J: TRBJ1-6; CDR3: CASSHGTGHNSPLHF; DNA: TGCGCCAGCAGCCACGGGACAGGTCATAATTCACCCCTCCACTTT
V: TRBV11-2; D: -; size: -; J: TRBJ1-3; CDR3: CASKRLGQKTGNTIYF; DNA: TGTGCCAGCAAGCGTTTAGGACAGAAGACTGGAAACACCATATATTTT
V: TRBV7-6; D: -; size: -; J: TRBJ2-1; CDR3: CASSLGAYNEQFF; DNA: TGTGCCAGCAGCTTAGGAGCTTACAATGAGCAGTTCTTC
V: TRBV15; D: TRBD1; size: -; J: TRBJ2-5; CDR3: CATSRDRAGGEETQYF; DNA: TGTGCCACCAGCAGAGATCGGGCAGGGGGAGAGGAGACCCAGTACTTC
V: TRBV24-1; D: -; size: -; J: TRBJ2-5; CDR3: CATSEGLLRGGQETQYF; DNA: TGTGCCACCAGTGAGGGCCTTTTGAGGGGAGGTCAAGAGACCCAGTACTTC
V: TRBV3-1/TRBV3-2; D: -; size: -; J: TRBJ2-1; CDR3: CASSQDGGSDEQFF; DNA: TGTGCCAGCAGCCAAGATGGGGGCTCCGATGAGCAGTTCTTC
V: TRBV24-1; D: -; size: -; J: TRBJ2-7; CDR3: CATSAPGEAYEQYF; DNA: TGTGCCACCAGTGCCCCCGGGGAAGCCTACGAGCAGTACTTC
V: TRBV12-5; D: -; size: -; J: TRBJ1-3; CDR3: CASGLVLGSSGNTIYF; DNA: TGTGCTAGTGGTTTGGTACTCGGGAGCTCTGGAAACACCATATATTTT
V: TRBV6-5; D: TRBD1; size: -; J: TRBJ1-6; CDR3: CASSDLGTGYSPLHF; DNA: TGTGCCAGCAGCGATCTCGGGACAGGGTATTCACCCCTCCACTTT
V: TRBV5-5; D: -; size: -; J: TRBJ1-1; CDR3: CASSFTNIEAFF; DNA: TGTGCCAGCAGCTTCACGAACATTGAAGCTTTCTTT
V: TRBV7-2; D: -; size: -; J: TRBJ2-7; CDR3: CASSPHSSAILYEQYF; DNA: TGTGCCAGCAGCCCCCATAGCAGCGCTATCCTCTACGAGCAGTACTTC
V: TRBV5-1; D: TRBD1; size: -; J: TRBJ1-1; CDR3: CASSLPGTGRTEAFF; DNA: TGCGCCAGCAGCTTGCCCGGGACAGGGAGGACTGAAGCTTTCTTT
V: TRBV15; D: -; size: -; J: TRBJ1-3; CDR3: CATSRSRASGKGNTIYF; DNA: TGTGCCACCAGCAGGTCCCGGGCCTCGGGGAAGGGAAACACCATATATTTT
V: TRBV6-4; D: TRBD2; size: -; J: TRBJ2-1; CDR3: CASPSGTISYNEQFF; DNA: TGTGCCAGCCCTTCCGGGACTATCTCCTACAATGAGCAGTTCTTC
V: TRBV11-2; D: -; size: -; J: TRBJ2-3; CDR3: CASSLARTGRATDTQYF; DNA: TGTGCCAGCAGCTTAGCCCGGACAGGGAGGGCCACAGATACGCAGTATTTT
V: TRBV3-1/TRBV3-2; D: -; size: once; J: TRBJ2-1; CDR3: CASSQVWRGTANIGEQFF; DNA: TGTGCCAGCAGCCAGGTATGGAGGGGAACGGCGAATATAGGTGAGCAGTTCTTC
V: TRBV7-2; D: -; size: -; J: TRBJ2-1; CDR3: CASSLTVSHYEQFF; DNA: TGTGCCAGCAGCTTAACGGTGAGTCATTATGAGCAGTTCTTC
V: TRBV5-1; D: TRBD2; size: -; J: TRBJ2-4; CDR3: CASSLYPPGRGGLLAKNIQYF; DNA: TGCGCCAGCAGCTTATACCCCCCGGGGCGGGGGGGCCTGTTGGCCAAAAACATTCAGTACTTC
V: TRBV7-9; D: -; size: -; J: TRBJ1-1; CDR3: CASRGTVGTEAFF; DNA: TGTGCCAGCAGGGGTACAGTGGGCACTGAAGCTTTCTTT
V: TRBV12-3/TRBV12-4; D: -; size: few; J: TRBJ1-4; CDR3: CASSPGYEKLFF; DNA: TGTGCCAGCAGCCCAGGGTATGAAAAACTGTTTTTT
V: TRBV30; D: -; size: -; J: TRBJ2-3; CDR3: CAWSVKGAGDTQYF; DNA: TGTGCCTGGAGTGTAAAAGGGGCTGGCGATACGCAGTATTTT